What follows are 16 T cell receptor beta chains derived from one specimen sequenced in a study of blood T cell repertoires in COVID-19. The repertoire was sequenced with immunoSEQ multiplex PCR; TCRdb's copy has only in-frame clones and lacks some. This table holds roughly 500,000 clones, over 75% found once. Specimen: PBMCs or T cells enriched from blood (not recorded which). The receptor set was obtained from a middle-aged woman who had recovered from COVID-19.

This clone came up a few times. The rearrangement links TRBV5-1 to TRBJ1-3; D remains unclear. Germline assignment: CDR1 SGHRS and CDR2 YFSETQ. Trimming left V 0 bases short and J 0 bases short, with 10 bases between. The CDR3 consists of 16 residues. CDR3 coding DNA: TGCGCCAGCAGCTTGGGTGCGGGTGACTCTGGAAACACCATATATTTT. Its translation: CASSLGAGDSGNTIYF.

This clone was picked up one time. CDR3 sequence reads: CATQGVLTGELFF. DNA of the CDR3: TGTGCCACCCAAGGGGTGTTGACCGGGGAGCTGTTTTTT. The V call is TRBV28, the J call TRBJ2-2, with a weak D call TRBD1 (5 bases). The V and J ends lost 10 bases and 5 bases respectively, with 14 bases between them. Germline V gives CDR1 MDHEN, CDR2 SYDVKM. The CDR3 sequence is 13 residues long.

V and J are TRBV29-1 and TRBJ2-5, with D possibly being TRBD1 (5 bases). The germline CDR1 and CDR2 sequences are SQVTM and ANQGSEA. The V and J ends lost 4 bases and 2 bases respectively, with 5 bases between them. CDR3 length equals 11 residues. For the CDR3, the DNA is TGCAGCGTTGGACAGCAAGAGACCCAGTACTTC. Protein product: CSVGQQETQYF.

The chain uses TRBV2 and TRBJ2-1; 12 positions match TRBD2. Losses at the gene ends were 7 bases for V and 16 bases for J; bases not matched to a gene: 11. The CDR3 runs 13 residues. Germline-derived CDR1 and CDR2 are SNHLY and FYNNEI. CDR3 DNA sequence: TGTGCCAGCAATACGGCTAGCGGGAGGGCCCATTTCTTC. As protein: CASNTASGRAHFF.

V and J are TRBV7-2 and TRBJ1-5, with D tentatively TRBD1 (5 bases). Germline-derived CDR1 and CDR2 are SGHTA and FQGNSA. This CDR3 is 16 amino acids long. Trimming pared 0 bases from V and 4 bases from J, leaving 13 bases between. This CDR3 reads CASSLASGRDNQPQHF. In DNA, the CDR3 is TGTGCCAGCAGCTTAGCGTCGGGCAGGGATAATCAGCCCCAGCATTTT.

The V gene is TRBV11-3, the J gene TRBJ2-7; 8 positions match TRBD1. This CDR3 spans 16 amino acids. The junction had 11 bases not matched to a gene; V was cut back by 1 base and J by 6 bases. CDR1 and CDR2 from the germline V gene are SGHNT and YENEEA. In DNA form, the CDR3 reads TGTGCCAGCAGCTTAGCCACAGGGGGTTCCCCGATCGAGCAGTACTTC. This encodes CASSLATGGSPIEQYF.

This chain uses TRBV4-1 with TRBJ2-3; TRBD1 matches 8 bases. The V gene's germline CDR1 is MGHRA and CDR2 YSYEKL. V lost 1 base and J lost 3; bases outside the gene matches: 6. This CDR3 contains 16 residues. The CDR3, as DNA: TGCGCCAGCAGCCAAGGGGTTCGGACAGGGACAGATACGCAGTATTTT. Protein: CASSQGVRTGTDTQYF.

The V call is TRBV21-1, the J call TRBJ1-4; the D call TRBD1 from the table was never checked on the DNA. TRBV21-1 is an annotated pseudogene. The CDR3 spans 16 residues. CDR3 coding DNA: TGTGCCAGCAGCTCACCACCTCTCAGGGGAGAGGAAAAACTGTTTTTT. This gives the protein CASSSPPLRGEEKLFF.

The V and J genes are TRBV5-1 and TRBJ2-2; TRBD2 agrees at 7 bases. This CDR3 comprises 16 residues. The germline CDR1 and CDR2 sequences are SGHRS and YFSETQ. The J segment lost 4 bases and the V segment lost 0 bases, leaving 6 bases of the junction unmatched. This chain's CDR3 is CASSLGILAATGELFF. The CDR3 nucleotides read TGCGCCAGCAGCTTGGGCATTCTAGCGGCCACCGGGGAGCTGTTTTTT.

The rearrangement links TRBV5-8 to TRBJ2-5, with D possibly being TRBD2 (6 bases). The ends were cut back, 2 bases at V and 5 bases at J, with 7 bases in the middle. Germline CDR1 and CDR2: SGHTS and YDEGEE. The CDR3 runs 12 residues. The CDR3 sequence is CASSFREETQYF. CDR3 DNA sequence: TGTGCCAGCAGCTTTCGGGAGGAGACCCAGTACTTC.

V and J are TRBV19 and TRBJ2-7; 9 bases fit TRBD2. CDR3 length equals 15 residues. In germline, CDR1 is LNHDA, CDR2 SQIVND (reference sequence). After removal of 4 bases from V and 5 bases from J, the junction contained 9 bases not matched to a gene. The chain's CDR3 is CASSRVPGTSNEQYF. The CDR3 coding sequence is TGTGCCAGTAGTAGAGTCCCCGGGACTAGCAACGAGCAGTACTTC.

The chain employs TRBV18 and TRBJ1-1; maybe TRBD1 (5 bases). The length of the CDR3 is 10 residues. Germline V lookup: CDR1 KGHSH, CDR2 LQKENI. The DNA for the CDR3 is TGTGCGTGTAGGGGCACTGAAGCTTTCTTT. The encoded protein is CACRGTEAFF.

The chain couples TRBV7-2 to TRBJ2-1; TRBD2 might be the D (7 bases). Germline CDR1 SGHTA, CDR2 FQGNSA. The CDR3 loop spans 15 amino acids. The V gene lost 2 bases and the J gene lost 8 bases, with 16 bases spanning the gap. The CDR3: CASSLRGGEVHEQFF. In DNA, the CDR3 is TGTGCCAGCAGCTTAAGGGGGGGAGAGGTCCATGAGCAGTTCTTC.

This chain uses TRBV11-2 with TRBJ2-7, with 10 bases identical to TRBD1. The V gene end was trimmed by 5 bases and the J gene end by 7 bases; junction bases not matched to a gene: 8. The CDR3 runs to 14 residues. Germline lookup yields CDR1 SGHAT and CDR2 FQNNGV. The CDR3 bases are TGTGCCAGCAGCCCGGGACAGGGGACGGCTGAGCAGTACTTC. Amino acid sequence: CASSPGQGTAEQYF.

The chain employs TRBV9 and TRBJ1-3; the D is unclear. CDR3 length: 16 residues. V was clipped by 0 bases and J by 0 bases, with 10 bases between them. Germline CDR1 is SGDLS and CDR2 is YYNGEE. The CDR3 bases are TGTGCCAGCAGCGTAGCGGCAGCGGGCTCTGGAAACACCATATATTTT. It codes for CASSVAAAGSGNTIYF.

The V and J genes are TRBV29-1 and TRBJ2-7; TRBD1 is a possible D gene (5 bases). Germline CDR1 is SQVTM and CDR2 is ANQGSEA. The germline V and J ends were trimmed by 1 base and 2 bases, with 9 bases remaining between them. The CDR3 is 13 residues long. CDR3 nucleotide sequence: TGCAGCGTTGAAGGGACAATGGCCTACGAGCAGTACTTC. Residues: CSVEGTMAYEQYF.